Below, 17 T cell receptor beta chains from the same sample are listed, as sequenced in a study of T cell changes during pregnancy in multiple sclerosis. Sequencing used immunoSEQ multiplex PCR; TCRdb keeps in-frame clones, though not all of them. This sample carries about 80,000 clones, 92% of them seen once, and the ten largest clones take roughly 1.4%. The sequences come from peripheral blood, collected before pregnancy. These receptors came from a female donor with multiple sclerosis, enrolled in a pregnancy study.

The chain carries TRBV27 and TRBJ1-5; maybe TRBD1 (5 bases). Trimming cost V 5 bases and J 3 bases, with 11 bases left between them. Germline CDR1 is MNHEY and CDR2 is SMNVEV (reference sequence). The CDR3 consists of 14 residues. CDR3 bases: TGTGCCAGCAGTGGGGGACTGTTCAATCAGCCCCAGCATTTT. It codes for CASSGGLFNQPQHF.

This sequence joins TRBV19 and TRBJ2-1, with 8 bases identical to TRBD1. Germline V CDR1 and CDR2: LNHDA, SQIVND (reference sequence). This CDR3 has 15 amino acids. The V gene end was trimmed by 6 bases and the J gene end by 5 bases; junction bases not matched to a gene: 9. The CDR3 reads CASRAGQGINNEQFF. As DNA, the CDR3 is TGTGCCAGTAGAGCAGGACAGGGAATAAACAATGAGCAGTTCTTC.

The J gene is TRBJ1-3, the V gene TRBV9; D gene ambiguous. The germline V gene has CDR1 SGDLS and CDR2 YYNGEE. V lost 1 base to trimming and J lost 3 bases, with 5 bases between them. This CDR3 comprises 13 residues. The CDR3 is CASSVTSGNTIYF. In nucleotides, the CDR3 is TGTGCCAGCAGCGTAACCAGTGGAAACACCATATATTTT.

The chain joins TRBV7-3 to TRBJ2-1; 11 positions agree with TRBD2. CDR1 SGHTA and CDR2 FQGTGA come from the germline V gene. V shed 0 bases, J shed 2 bases, and the junction held 6 bases outside the gene matches. The CDR3 has 18 residues. The chain's CDR3 is CASSLTVGLAGPYNEQFF. The DNA for the CDR3 is TGTGCCAGCAGCTTAACCGTCGGACTAGCGGGCCCCTACAATGAGCAGTTCTTC.

This rearrangement joins TRBV30 to TRBJ2-5, with unresolved D. CDR3 length: 13 amino acids. V was clipped by 0 bases and J by 4 bases, with 9 bases between them. Germline-derived CDR1 and CDR2 are GTSNPN and SVGIG (reference sequence). The CDR3 protein is CAWSVRPGETQYF. CDR3 bases: TGTGCCTGGAGTGTAAGGCCGGGAGAGACCCAGTACTTC.

The chain has TRBV5-6 and TRBJ2-7; D uncertain. V was cut by 10 bases and J by 0 bases, with 14 bases left in between. Germline values: CDR1 SGHDT, CDR2 YYEEEE. The CDR3 covers 13 residues. CDR3 sequence: CASTAGSSYEQYF. CDR3 nucleotides: TGTGCCTCCACGGCAGGAAGCTCCTACGAGCAGTACTTC. Variable domain in full (rest from reference TRBV5-6 and TRBJ2-7): DAGVTQSPTHLIKTRGQQVTLRCSPKSGHDTVSWYQQALGQGPQFIFQYYEEEERQRGNFPDRFSGHQFPNYSSELNVNALLLGDSALYLCASTAGSSYEQYFGPGTRLTVT.

V gene TRBV18 combines with J gene TRBJ2-1; TRBD1 matches 8 bases. The germline V gene has CDR1 KGHSH and CDR2 LQKENI. Unmatched junction bases numbered 1, after V lost 4 bases and J lost 8 bases. The CDR3 spans 12 residues. CDR3 nucleotides: TGTGCCAGCTCACAGGACAGGGATGAGCAGTTCTTC. Its translation: CASSQDRDEQFF.

CDR3 sequence (DNA): TGTGCCAGCAGCCCCCGGAACACTGAAGCTTTCTTT. It encodes CASSPRNTEAFF. The rearrangement links TRBV6-5 to TRBJ1-1, with D uncertain. Germline CDR1 MNHEY, CDR2 SVGAGI. The CDR3 extends over 12 amino acids. V lost 6 bases to trimming and J lost 1 base, with 6 bases between them.

To note about this clone: At one end, the junction sequence differs from germline, possibly due to a read error. The rearrangement joins TRBV13 to TRBJ2-3, with a possible D match to TRBD1 (5 bases). The germline gives CDR1 PRHDT, CDR2 FYEKMQ (reference sequence). The CDR3 sequence is 12 residues long. The CDR3 loop reads CASSLRREVRVF. CDR3 in DNA: TGTGCCAGCAGCTTGCGCAGGGAAGTCCGCGTTTTT.

The V call is TRBV29-1, the J call TRBJ2-3; a possible D gene is TRBD1 (6 bases). The V end lost 1 base, the J end lost 6 bases, and 17 bases lay between the germline ends. Germline V gene data show CDR1 as SQVTM and CDR2 as ANQGSEA. The CDR3 covers 15 residues. The CDR3 sequence is CSVEGGLLSKDTQYF. The DNA of the CDR3 is TGCAGCGTTGAAGGGGGGCTCCTTTCTAAGGATACGCAGTATTTT.

The chain uses TRBV6-5 and TRBJ2-3, with D possibly TRBD1 on 5 matching bases. The ends were cut back, 4 bases at V and 6 bases at J, with 14 bases in the middle. The germline V gene has CDR1 MNHEY and CDR2 SVGAGI. This CDR3 is built from 14 residues. The chain's CDR3 is CASSLSVQGDTQYF. The DNA for the CDR3 is TGTGCCAGCAGTTTGTCGGTCCAGGGTGATACGCAGTATTTT.

The gene calls are TRBV9 and TRBJ1-2; TRBD1 might be the D (5 bases). V was pared by 3 bases and J by 3 bases, with 15 bases between. Germline loops: CDR1 SGDLS, CDR2 YYNGEE. The length of the CDR3 is 15 residues. The DNA of the CDR3 is TGTGCCAGCAGCGGAAGCGACAGACCTTACTATGGCTACACCTTC. It specifies CASSGSDRPYYGYTF.

J is TRBJ2-4 and V is TRBV27, with D tentatively TRBD2 (5 bases). V was clipped by 0 bases and J by 8 bases, with 17 bases between them. The CDR3 runs to 16 residues. The germline gives CDR1 MNHEY, CDR2 SMNVEV (reference sequence). CDR3 region: CASSLSLPGKKDIQYF. The CDR3 DNA is TGTGCCAGCAGTTTATCCCTTCCGGGAAAAAAAGACATTCAGTACTTC.

The chain carries TRBV9 and TRBJ1-1; perhaps TRBD1 as D (5 bases). Germline V lookup: CDR1 SGDLS, CDR2 YYNGEE. The CDR3 has 12 amino acids. V gave up 4 bases and J gave up 11 bases, with 15 bases separating them. The CDR3 sequence: CASSPPGEMAFF. The CDR3, as DNA: TGTGCCAGCAGCCCACCGGGGGAAATGGCTTTCTTT.

This clone was counted only a few times. The chain links TRBV27 to TRBJ1-3, with D hard to call. The CDR3 has 15 residues. From germline, CDR1 is MNHEY and CDR2 SMNVEV (reference sequence). This CDR3 reads CAATEEDRSGNTIYF. CDR3 nucleotides: TGTGCAGCAACTGAGGAAGATCGGTCTGGAAACACCATATATTTT.

The chain uses TRBV6-4 and TRBJ1-1; 8 bases align to TRBD1. The V gene end was trimmed by 5 bases and the J gene end by 5 bases; junction bases not matched to a gene: 10. This CDR3 is built from 15 residues. Germline CDR1 and CDR2: MRHNA and SNTAGT. CDR3 sequence: CASSSDQGAGTEAFF. The CDR3 DNA reads as TGTGCCAGCAGTTCCGACCAGGGGGCAGGGACTGAAGCTTTCTTT.

V usage is TRBV7-3 and J usage is TRBJ2-1, with D tentatively TRBD2 (5 bases). This CDR3 has 16 residues. CDR1 is SGHTA and CDR2 is FQGTGA in the germline V gene. V was clipped by 5 bases and J by 0 bases, with 14 bases between them. This chain's CDR3 is CASSLEGKFSYNEQFF. CDR3 nucleotides: TGTGCCAGCAGCCTAGAGGGCAAGTTCTCCTACAATGAGCAGTTCTTC.